The clone carrying this T cell receptor beta chain was recorded only once. The target antigen is unknown. The CDR3 loop spans 15 amino acids. The J segment lost 6 bases and the V segment lost 6 bases, leaving 7 bases of the junction unmatched. Germline V gives CDR1 SNHLY, CDR2 FYNNEI. This sample was included in a study of persistence of HIV-infected CD4 T cells. Sequencing used immunoSEQ version 4 in survey mode. Libraries were prepared by immunoSEQ multiplex PCR; TCRdb keeps only in-frame clonotypes and omits some of them. The sample consists of around 13,000 clones, more than 70% of them appearing once. Stimulation used around 10 ug/mL lysate from CMV-infected fibroblasts. Sorting selected CD4+ T cells upregulating both CD40 ligand and CD69.

The chain recombines TRBV2 with TRBJ2-2, with TRBD2 identical over 10 bases. The source was CD4+ T cells sorted from PBMCs after roughly 18-hour stimulation, collected from a patient who received antiretroviral therapy. This receptor was taken from an adult man with HIV who was CMV-seropositive. CDR3 sequence (DNA): TGTGCCAGCAGGGGGAGGCTAGCGGGGGCCGGGGAGCTGTTTTTT. Its protein product is CASRGRLAGAGELFF. Full variable domain (rest looked up from reference TRBV2 and TRBJ2-2): EPEVTQTPSHQVTQMGQEVILRCVPISNHLYFYWYRQILGQKVEFLVSFYNNEISEKSEIFDDQFSVERPDGSNFTLKIRSTKLEDSAMYFCASRGRLAGAGELFFGEGSRLTVL.